This T cell receptor beta chain was documented in a study of shared clonotypes between healthy human individuals. Study context: Per-donor plates numbered three CD4 naive, three CD4 memory, two CD8 naive and one CD8 memory. Study-wide results and caveats: Memory subsets generally showed smaller estimated richness than naive subsets did. Sharing across several donors was seen in 4% to 6.5% of naive CD4 clonotypes.

With regard to this clone: Its antigen is as yet unknown.

Authors' analysis steps: Owing to the provision of junction-only sequences devoid of quality scores by immunoSEQ, filtering differed. Sequenced by immunoSEQ multiplex PCR; TCRdb stores in-frame clones only, minus some. That table furnishes V, J and clone size, whereas the DNA furnished D and trimming. The sample includes 1,400,000 or so clones, approximately 98.5% seen only once; the top ten take around 0.38%. The CDR3 contains 17 residues. Trimming removed 4 bases from V and 0 bases from J; junction bases left unmatched: 6. In germline, CDR1 is SGHNT, CDR2 YYREEE (reference sequence). The chain employs TRBV5-4 and TRBJ2-4; 11 nucleotides agree with TRBD1. This TCR was recovered from a man under 40 in good health. Sequenced material: naive CD4+ T cells sorted from blood. Specified subset: CD45RA+ positively selected. CDR3 region: CASSGDRGSLAKNIQYF. Written as DNA, the CDR3 is TGTGCCAGCAGCGGGGACAGGGGGTCACTAGCCAAAAACATTCAGTACTTC.